Included here is one T cell receptor (beta chain) sequence, with context. The antigen remains undetermined. V gave up 4 bases and J gave up 4 bases; unmatched junction bases: 2. Germline lookup yields CDR1 LNHDA and CDR2 SQIVND (reference sequence). The CDR3 is made up of 16 amino acids. This entry comes from a study of shared clonotypes between healthy human individuals. Study outcomes and limitations: Some naive CD4 clonotypes, roughly 4.7%, turned up in common across four donors.

Method: immunoSEQ multiplex PCR; TCRdb's copy keeps in-frame clones and lacks some. The data show nearly 750,000 clones, with approximately 72% seen just once and less than 2% held by the top ten. The receptor comes from a woman in her twenties or thirties in good health. The chain joins TRBV19 to TRBJ2-3, with 16 bases fitting TRBD2. Sample: memory CD4+ T cells sorted from blood. As for subset: CD45RA-negative fraction. CDR3 coding DNA: TGTGCCAGTAGTACCGGGACTAGCGGGAGGGCAGATACGCAGTATTTT. Its translation: CASSTGTSGRADTQYF.